The 31 T cell receptor beta chains below were found in one sample sequenced in a study of blood T cells in healthy people across ages. Then a second PCR, running about 6 to 11 cycles, was carried out with a sample-barcoded 5' primer and a J-beta primer mix. TCRdb reprocessed the 5' RACE reads with MiXCR, giving one entry per CDR3 protein. Here the sample spans fewer than 900,000 distinct CDR3 sequences, roughly 47% being singletons. Material for sequencing was blood. These receptors were collected from a woman aged 55-70 years in good health.

V gene TRBV20-1 combines with J gene TRBJ2-1, with D possibly matching TRBD2 (6 bases). CDR3 length: 16 amino acids. V lost 0 bases and J lost 4, with 16 bases in between. Germline V gene data show CDR1 as DFQATT and CDR2 as SNEGSKA (reference sequence). The CDR3 bases are TGCAGTGCTAGAGATGAGACGGGAGTAGGATACAATGAGCAGTTCTTC. Its protein is CSARDETGVGYNEQFF.

The rearrangement joins TRBV14 to TRBJ2-5; no reliable D call. In germline, CDR1 is SGHDN, CDR2 FVKESK. V lost 3 bases, J lost 13 bases, and 18 bases lay in between. The CDR3 sequence is 13 residues long. The CDR3 loop is CASSQGPGRVLYF. The CDR3 bases are TGTGCCAGCAGCCAGGGTCCAGGACGAGTCTTGTACTTC.

This clonotype has more than one count but fewer than ten. The chain is built from TRBV2 and TRBJ1-6; D is ambiguous. Trimming cost V 4 bases and J 16 bases, with 8 bases left between them. There are 10 residues in the CDR3. CDR1 and CDR2 (germline): SNHLY, FYNNEI. The CDR3 sequence: CASSATRLHF. CDR3 DNA: TGTGCCAGCAGTGCAACCAGACTCCACTTT.

The V call is TRBV12-3 or TRBV12-4, the J call TRBJ2-7; 7 bases match TRBD1. J gave up 3 bases and V 5 bases, and 7 bases lay outside the gene matches. There are 14 residues in the CDR3. The CDR3, as DNA: TGTGCCAGCAGTGCCCCGGGACAGATCTACGAGCAGTACTTC. It translates to CASSAPGQIYEQYF.

J is TRBJ1-6 and V is TRBV28; D is uncertain. The V end lost 5 bases, the J end lost 7 bases, and 9 bases lay between the germline ends. The germline CDR1 and CDR2 sequences are MDHEN and SYDVKM. The CDR3 consists of 13 residues. The DNA for the CDR3 is TGTGCCAGCAGTACTCCTGGAAATTCACCCCTCCACTTT. Translated, it gives CASSTPGNSPLHF.

The chain recombines TRBV2 with TRBJ2-5; 7 bases are shared with TRBD2. The CDR3 extends over 13 amino acids. Trimming at V came to 8 bases and at J to 0 bases, leaving 3 bases not matched to a gene. Germline V gene sequence: CDR1 SNHLY, CDR2 FYNNEI. The CDR3 sequence: CASGREYQETQYF. CDR3 nucleotides: TGTGCCAGCGGGAGGGAGTACCAAGAGACCCAGTACTTC.

Only a few counts were recorded for this clonotype. V and J are TRBV27 and TRBJ2-7, with 7 bases lining up with TRBD1. V lost 8 bases and J lost 6; bases outside the gene matches: 10. Germline assignment: CDR1 MNHEY and CDR2 SMNVEV (reference sequence). The length of the CDR3 is 13 residues. CDR3 region: CASLRREGAEQYF. The CDR3 nucleotides read TGTGCCAGCCTTCGCCGCGAGGGGGCCGAGCAGTACTTC.

Ten or more counts support this clonotype. The V gene is TRBV7-2, the J gene TRBJ1-4, with 8 bases fitting TRBD1. V gave up 5 bases and J gave up 6 bases; unmatched junction bases: 5. Germline V gene data show CDR1 as SGHTA and CDR2 as FQGNSA. The CDR3 is 14 amino acids. The CDR3 protein is CASSRQGMDEKLFF. DNA for the CDR3: TGTGCCAGCAGCCGACAGGGGATGGATGAAAAACTGTTTTTT.

This clonotype was counted many times. This chain joins TRBV11-2 and TRBJ2-5; TRBD1 matches 8 bases. CDR3 length equals 14 residues. With V trimmed by 5 bases and J by 4 bases, 6 bases remained unmatched. Per germline, CDR1 SGHAT and CDR2 FQNNGV. The CDR3 sequence: CASSRDRGGETQYF. The CDR3 DNA reads as TGTGCCAGCAGCAGAGACAGGGGTGGAGAGACCCAGTACTTC.

This clonotype was counted many times. The chain's CDR3 is CASSRNTEAFF. The CDR3 DNA is TGTGCCAGCAGCCGGAACACTGAAGCTTTCTTT. This sequence joins TRBV12-3 or TRBV12-4 and TRBJ1-1; D is unclear. The CDR3 is 11 amino acids. Trimming left V 6 bases short and J 1 base short, with 3 bases between.

The chain is built from TRBV7-9 and TRBJ2-1; D unresolved. The V and J ends lost 0 bases and 1 base respectively, with 7 bases between them. Germline CDR1 is SEHNR and CDR2 is FQNEAQ (reference sequence). This CDR3 contains 15 residues. CDR3 bases: TGTGCCAGCAGCTTAGCTGGGGAATCCTACAATGAGCAGTTCTTC. It yields the protein CASSLAGESYNEQFF.

CDR3 sequence: CASGQTSMHGYTF. For the CDR3, the DNA is TGTGCCAGCGGACAGACATCCATGCATGGCTACACCTTC. The genes are TRBV5-6 and TRBJ1-2; a possible D gene is TRBD1 (6 bases). Trimming took 7 bases from V and 6 from J, leaving 16 bases between them. The CDR3 covers 13 residues. CDR1 is SGHDT and CDR2 is YYEEEE in the germline V gene. Filled out from reference TRBV5-6 and TRBJ1-2, the complete variable domain reads DAGVTQSPTHLIKTRGQQVTLRCSPKSGHDTVSWYQQALGQGPQFIFQYYEEEERQRGNFPDRFSGHQFPNYSSELNVNALLLGDSALYLCASGQTSMHGYTFGSGTRLTVV.

The chain has TRBV12-3 or TRBV12-4 and TRBJ2-2; 7 bases line up with TRBD1. This CDR3 contains 17 residues. V gave up 6 bases and J gave up 6 bases; unmatched junction bases: 16. Written as DNA, the CDR3 is TGTGCCAGCAGCCCTATTACAGGGGCCCTCCTACCCGGGGAGCTGTTTTTT. Translated, it gives CASSPITGALLPGELFF.

The rearrangement uses TRBV29-1 and TRBJ2-5; the D call may be TRBD1 or TRBD2 (7 bases each). V lost 2 bases to trimming and J lost 4 bases, with 17 bases between them. Germline assignment: CDR1 SQVTM and CDR2 ANQGSEA. This CDR3 has 15 amino acids. CDR3 region: CSVEFSIRGGETQYF. The CDR3 DNA reads TGCAGCGTTGAATTTTCCATCAGGGGGGGAGAGACCCAGTACTTC.

V and J are TRBV10-2 and TRBJ2-5; D is ambiguous. CDR3 length: 14 residues. Germline CDR1 and CDR2: WSHSY and SAAADI. V was clipped by 9 bases and J by 2 bases, with 16 bases between them. The CDR3 DNA is TGCGCCAGTGGCTCCCCTCTTGGACAAGAGACCCAGTACTTC. Translating it yields CASGSPLGQETQYF.

This sequence joins TRBV12-3 or TRBV12-4 and TRBJ2-5; 10 nucleotides agree with TRBD2. V gave up 5 bases and J gave up 5 bases; unmatched junction bases: 11. The CDR3 is made up of 16 amino acids. CDR3 residues: CASSAHLAGAGETQYF. Here the CDR3 DNA reads TGTGCCAGCAGTGCCCACCTAGCGGGGGCCGGGGAGACCCAGTACTTC.

This clonotype appeared a few times. CDR3 coding DNA: TGTGCCAGCTCACCCCTTGGACTAGCGGACTACAATGAGCAGTTCTTC. Translating it yields CASSPLGLADYNEQFF. The chain is built from TRBV18 and TRBJ2-1, with 10 bases aligning to TRBD2. The ends lost 3 bases at V and 3 bases at J; junction bases unmatched: 5. The CDR3 loop spans 16 amino acids. The germline CDR1 and CDR2 sequences are KGHSH and LQKENI.

This clonotype was observed a handful of times. The rearrangement uses TRBV15 and TRBJ1-1, with D hard to call. Trimming left V 0 bases short and J 5 bases short, with 10 bases between. Germline V gene data show CDR1 as LNHNV and CDR2 as YYDKDF (reference sequence). The CDR3 runs to 14 residues. This CDR3 reads CATSRDKGSTEAFF. As DNA, the CDR3 is TGTGCCACCAGCAGAGATAAGGGATCGACTGAAGCTTTCTTT.

The chain carries TRBV7-9 and TRBJ1-2; 7 bases fit TRBD1. CDR1 is SEHNR, CDR2 FQNEAQ, per germline (reference sequence). The CDR3 contains 17 residues. J lost 0 bases, V lost 5 bases, and 12 bases had no gene match. The CDR3 nucleotides are TGTGCCAGCAGCCCGCTGACAGGGAGATTAGCTAACTATGGCTACACCTTC. Amino acids: CASSPLTGRLANYGYTF.

This clonotype was detected many times. The V gene is TRBV14, the J gene TRBJ2-7; the D is unclear. Per germline, CDR1 SGHDN and CDR2 FVKESK. This CDR3 region has 11 residues. Trimming removed 5 bases at V and 3 bases at J, with 5 bases between. The CDR3 region is CASSTYYEQYF. In DNA, the CDR3 is TGTGCCAGCAGCACATACTACGAGCAGTACTTC.

This clonotype was observed a handful of times. The V call is TRBV5-6, the J call TRBJ2-3, with D uncertain. Germline V gene lookup returns CDR1 SGHDT and CDR2 YYEEEE. This CDR3 spans 14 amino acids. Trimming removed 4 bases from V and 2 bases from J, with 11 bases in between. This CDR3 is CASSAVANTDTQYF. For the CDR3, the DNA is TGTGCCAGCAGCGCCGTAGCCAACACAGATACGCAGTATTTT.

The rearrangement links TRBV9 to TRBJ2-3; D unclear. CDR1 SGDLS and CDR2 YYNGEE come from the germline V gene. Trimming shortened V by 6 bases and J by 4 bases, and 9 bases separated the two germline ends. This CDR3 has 12 amino acids. The chain's CDR3 is CASTNVADTQYF. CDR3 sequence (DNA): TGTGCCAGCACCAACGTCGCAGATACGCAGTATTTT.

V is TRBV28 and J is TRBJ2-4; the match to TRBD1 covers 7 bases. The better agreement between TRBJ2-7 and the DNA end casts doubt on the J call. The CDR3 is made up of 15 amino acids. Germline CDR1 is MDHEN and CDR2 is SYDVKM. The CDR3 here is CASSLNPSTGSEQYF. In DNA, the CDR3 is TGTGCCAGCAGTTTAAACCCTTCGACAGGGTCCGAGCAGTACTTC.

This clonotype was counted a single time. V gene TRBV7-9 combines with J gene TRBJ2-1; D is possibly TRBD1 (5 bases). Trimming stripped 5 bases from V and 8 bases from J, with 19 bases between. Germline CDR1 is SEHNR and CDR2 is FQNEAQ (reference sequence). This CDR3 has 15 residues. This CDR3 reads CASSADSLPIDEQFF. CDR3 in DNA: TGTGCCAGCAGCGCTGACAGCCTGCCAATCGATGAGCAGTTCTTC.

The rearrangement uses TRBV20-1 and TRBJ2-7, with 11 bases lining up with TRBD2. The germline V gene encodes CDR1 DFQATT and CDR2 SNEGSKA (reference sequence). The CDR3 covers 15 residues. Losses at the gene ends were 0 bases for V and 2 bases for J; bases not matched to a gene: 3. CDR3 sequence reads: CSAREGLAVPYEQYF. As DNA, the CDR3 is TGCAGTGCTAGAGAGGGACTAGCGGTTCCCTACGAGCAGTACTTC.

The chain carries TRBV27 and TRBJ1-5, with TRBD1 as a possible D gene (5 bases). Germline loops: CDR1 MNHEY, CDR2 SMNVEV (reference sequence). CDR3 length: 14 residues. Between the trimmed V and J ends, which lost 4 bases and 3 bases, there was a span of 10 bases. The CDR3 loop is CASSYGGFNQPQHF. The CDR3 nucleotides read TGTGCCAGCAGTTACGGGGGGTTCAATCAGCCCCAGCATTTT.

This clonotype has more than one count but fewer than ten. The V and J genes are TRBV20-1 and TRBJ1-5; 9 positions match TRBD1. Germline CDR1 DFQATT, CDR2 SNEGSKA (reference sequence). The CDR3 runs to 17 residues. V shed 3 bases and J 4 bases; nucleotides not matched to a gene: 13. CDR3 DNA sequence: TGCAGTGCTAGGCAACAAACCGGGACAGGGAAGAATCAGCCCCAGCATTTT. As protein: CSARQQTGTGKNQPQHF.

The chain is built from TRBV7-2 and TRBJ2-3, with TRBD1 identical over 12 bases. CDR3 length: 15 residues. Unmatched junction bases numbered 5, after V lost 5 bases and J lost 5 bases. Germline CDR1 is SGHTA and CDR2 is FQGNSA. CDR3: CASSMGQGALDTQYF. The CDR3 DNA is TGTGCCAGCAGCATGGGACAGGGGGCGTTAGATACGCAGTATTTT.

This chain joins TRBV25-1 and TRBJ1-6; tentatively, D is TRBD1 (5 bases). Trimming removed 9 bases from V and 7 bases from J, with 13 bases in between. The CDR3 extends over 13 amino acids. Per the germline V gene, CDR1 is MGHDK and CDR2 is SYGVNS. The CDR3 here is CASKRDGNSPLHF. The CDR3 DNA reads as TGTGCCAGTAAACGGGACGGCAATTCACCCCTCCACTTT.

This rearrangement joins TRBV20-1 to TRBJ2-7, with 7 bases matching TRBD1. From germline, CDR1 is DFQATT and CDR2 SNEGSKA (reference sequence). The CDR3 is made up of 14 amino acids. V shed 5 bases and J 0 bases; nucleotides not matched to a gene: 7. This chain's CDR3 is CSAQTGAYSYEQYF. CDR3 nucleotide sequence: TGCAGTGCTCAAACAGGGGCCTACTCCTACGAGCAGTACTTC.

This clonotype has just a few counts. This chain connects TRBV5-1 to TRBJ2-3; 7 nucleotides match TRBD1. The CDR3 is made up of 14 amino acids. The trim removed 3 bases at V and 3 bases at J, leaving 4 bases unmatched. Germline loops: CDR1 SGHRS, CDR2 YFSETQ. CDR3 loop: CASSSYRGTDTQYF. As DNA, the CDR3 is TGCGCCAGCAGCTCATACAGGGGAACAGATACGCAGTATTTT.